This TCR beta chain originates from a study of T cell repertoires in cytomegalovirus infection. Overall study context: Through public TCR beta signatures, both CMV infection and matching HLA type were indicated.

With 8 bases removed from V and 7 bases from J, the gap between germline ends came to 17 bases. The CDR3 contains 13 residues. TCRdb independently ran MiXCR on the reads; one entry per CDR3 protein. There are about 570,000 distinct CDR3 sequences in the sample; under 45% occur only once, and around 46% lies in the top ten. With respect to this clonotype: Antigen unknown.

The starting material was cultured PBMCs, obtained from culture after CMV antigen stimulation. The chain uses TRBV12-3 or TRBV12-4 and TRBJ2-5, with D tentatively TRBD2 (5 bases). The TCR comes from a human donor in good health (CMV status not recorded). Some clones in this sample may be carry-over from other donors' samples. In DNA form, the CDR3 reads TGTGCCAGCGAGATCTCGAATCGGGGGACCCAGTACTTC. Its translation is CASEISNRGTQYF.